This T cell receptor (beta chain) was captured in a study of human T cells and chemical hapten exposure. The time point is: patch test 3, about 24 weeks after DPC sensitization. Stated treatment: therapeutic diphenylcyclopropenone sensitization with weekly scalp DPC. Germline-derived CDR1 and CDR2 are MNHNY and SVGAGI (reference sequence). CDR3 length: 13 residues. Trimming left V 6 bases short and J 5 bases short, with 11 bases between. This clonotype has just a few counts. For the library, individual cDNA molecules each received unique molecular identifiers. TCRdb redid the calling of the RACE reads with MiXCR, one entry per CDR3 protein. The top ten hold 2.5% to 3% of the sample, which has roughly 100,000 distinct CDR3 sequences, less than 35% seen once.

The TCR originated in a man in his forties or fifties with alopecia areata. Some clones in this sample may be carry-over from other donors' samples. Specimen: whole blood, collected in connection with sensitization to the hapten diphenylcyclopropenone (DPC). The chain employs TRBV6-6 and TRBJ2-1; D possibly matches TRBD1 or TRBD2 (5 bases each). CDR3 DNA sequence: TGTGCCAGCAGCTCCGGGACGGACAATGAGCAGTTCTTC. Amino acid sequence: CASSSGTDNEQFF.